The next 6 T cell receptor beta chains were all read from a single sample in a study of T cell repertoires in cytomegalovirus infection. TCRdb reanalysed the reads using MiXCR and keeps one entry per CDR3 protein. The repertoire has 150,000 to 200,000 distinct CDR3 sequences, about 21% of them found once; the top ten carry roughly 2.9%. Sequencing used PBMCs. These receptors all stem from a human donor in good health (CMV status not recorded). Some clones in this sample may be carry-over from other donors' samples.

This sequence joins TRBV5-1 and TRBJ1-2, with a tentative D call TRBD1 (6 bases). The V and J ends lost 0 bases and 4 bases respectively, with 13 bases between them. The CDR3 has 15 amino acids. Germline CDR1 and CDR2: SGHRS and YFSETQ. This CDR3 reads CASSLDRGAVYGYTF. The CDR3 DNA reads as TGCGCCAGCAGCTTGGACCGGGGGGCGGTCTATGGCTACACCTTC.

This clonotype was seen a few times. For the CDR3, the DNA is TGTGCCAGCAGTTTCTTACTAGCGGTACCAGATACGCAGTATTTT. Amino acids: CASSFLLAVPDTQYF. The chain joins TRBV12-3 or TRBV12-4 to TRBJ2-3, with 8 bases lining up with TRBD2. V lost 3 bases and J lost 4; bases outside the gene matches: 6. CDR3 length: 15 residues.

This clonotype was recorded a few times. The chain has TRBV5-5 and TRBJ2-6; D unclear. The CDR3 is 17 amino acids. Germline assignment: CDR1 SGHKS and CDR2 YYEKEE (reference sequence). Trimming removed 1 base at V and 0 bases at J, with 11 bases between. CDR3 residues: CASSLLGGSSGANVLTF. The DNA of the CDR3 is TGTGCCAGCAGCTTGTTAGGCGGAAGCTCTGGGGCCAACGTCCTGACTTTC.

This clonotype has only a few counts. The chain has TRBV7-2 and TRBJ1-5, with TRBD1 as a possible D gene (6 bases). There are 15 residues in the CDR3. Germline CDR1 SGHTA, CDR2 FQGNSA. Trimming left V 8 bases short and J 6 bases short, with 20 bases between. The CDR3 is CASSLKGGGLQPQHF. CDR3 sequence (DNA): TGTGCCAGCTCTTTAAAGGGGGGGGGCCTTCAGCCCCAGCATTTT.

The chain carries TRBV7-3 and TRBJ2-7; tentative D call: TRBD2 (6 bases). Between the trimmed V and J ends, which lost 5 bases and 6 bases, there was a span of 17 bases. The CDR3 length is 14 residues. Per germline, CDR1 SGHTA and CDR2 FQGTGA. The DNA of the CDR3 is TGTGCCAGCAGCCCCTCCGTACTAGCCGGCGAGCAGTACTTC. Translated, it gives CASSPSVLAGEQYF.

The chain recombines TRBV5-1 with TRBJ1-1; 9 bases line up with TRBD1. Germline lookup yields CDR1 SGHRS and CDR2 YFSETQ. The CDR3 is 15 amino acids. V lost 4 bases to trimming and J lost 3 bases; unmatched junction nucleotides: 7. This CDR3 reads CASSHGDREHTEAFF. In DNA, the CDR3 is TGCGCCAGCAGCCACGGGGACAGGGAGCACACTGAAGCTTTCTTT.